This entry describes one TCR beta chain. What it recognizes is unknown. Spiking each PCR with synthetic TCR analog templates was performed. Produced via immunoSEQ multiplex PCR; TCRdb's table is partial and in-frame only. Of about 56,000 clones in the sample, around 86% were seen once. This sample was taken from a study of PD-L1 blockade in urothelial cancer. As for the study in general: Patients commenced intravenous atezolizumab, 1,200 mg every 3 weeks, in about 2014. Blood samples had a median of around 150,000 T cells. Study-wide results and limits: Tumor-associated clones in blood expanded more at 3 weeks in durable-benefit patients.

As to time point: pretreatment peripheral blood. CDR3 length: 16 amino acids. V was clipped by 4 bases and J by 5 bases; unmatched bases: 8. Germline CDR1 reads SGHTA; CDR2 reads FQGNSA. This clonotype was obtained from an older man with urothelial cancer. The material was PBMCs, obtained around atezolizumab (anti-PD-L1) treatment. The gene calls are TRBV7-2 and TRBJ2-3, with 11 bases matching TRBD2. CDR3 residues: CASSSGVAGGIDTQYF. In DNA, the CDR3 is TGTGCCAGCAGCTCCGGGGTAGCGGGAGGGATAGATACGCAGTATTTT.